The next 19 T cell receptor beta chains were all read from a single sample in a study of shared clonotypes between healthy human individuals. Data came from immunoSEQ multiplex PCR; TCRdb stores just in-frame clones and leaves some out. The sample lists 300,000 to 350,000 clones, less than 85% occurring once. The source material was memory CD4+ T cells sorted from blood. Noted subset: CD45RA-negative fraction. All receptors derive from a man younger than 40 in good health.

This clone was seen at least ten times. This same CDR3 is encoded by further DNA sequences in the sample. The rearrangement joins TRBV28 to TRBJ2-7, with 11 nucleotides matching TRBD1. Germline lookup yields CDR1 MDHEN and CDR2 SYDVKM. V lost 6 bases, J lost 3 bases, and 7 bases stayed unmatched. The CDR3 totals 15 residues. CDR3 sequence (DNA): TGTGCCAGCAGCTTCACCGGGACAGGGGGCTACGAGCAGTACTTC. Its protein is CASSFTGTGGYEQYF.

The V call is TRBV6-6, the J call TRBJ2-7; D uncertain. Germline assignment: CDR1 MNHNY and CDR2 SVGAGI (reference sequence). The ends were cut back, 6 bases at V and 6 bases at J, with 9 bases in the middle. CDR3 length: 11 amino acids. The CDR3 nucleotides read TGTGCCAGCAGCACCCCAGGCGAGCAGTACTTC. This translates into CASSTPGEQYF.

The chain has TRBV7-2 and TRBJ1-1; 7 bases align to TRBD1. After removal of 4 bases from V and 5 bases from J, the junction contained 7 bases not matched to a gene. This CDR3 spans 14 amino acids. Germline CDR1 SGHTA, CDR2 FQGNSA. The CDR3 DNA is TGTGCCAGCAGCTCACAGGGGTTTGGAACTGAAGCTTTCTTT. Residues: CASSSQGFGTEAFF.

The chain joins TRBV19 to TRBJ2-1; 8 bases line up with TRBD2. With V trimmed by 2 bases and J by 10 bases, 1 base remained unmatched. The CDR3 runs 12 residues. Per the germline V gene, CDR1 is LNHDA and CDR2 is SQIVND (reference sequence). CDR3 sequence reads: CASSILAGEQFF. DNA of the CDR3: TGTGCCAGTAGTATATTAGCGGGAGAGCAGTTCTTC.

The chain is built from TRBV22-1 and TRBJ2-6. TRBV22-1 is marked as a pseudogene. There are 16 residues in the CDR3. CDR3 coding DNA: TGTCCTGGGAGTTGCTATGAACAAAGTCGGGCCAACGTCCTGACTTTC. Protein: CPGSCYEQSRANVLTF.

The rearrangement joins TRBV28 to TRBJ2-7, with D uncertain. The germline V and J ends were trimmed by 3 bases and 0 bases, with 12 bases remaining between them. Germline V gene data show CDR1 as MDHEN and CDR2 as SYDVKM. This CDR3 is 15 amino acids long. CDR3 sequence: CASSFKGRSSYEQYF. The DNA of the CDR3 is TGTGCCAGCAGTTTTAAAGGCAGGAGCTCCTACGAGCAGTACTTC.

This clone has only a few counts. V and J are TRBV5-5 and TRBJ2-2; no clear D. The germline V gene encodes CDR1 SGHKS and CDR2 YYEKEE (reference sequence). V lost 2 bases, J lost 6 bases, and 11 bases lay in between. The CDR3 sequence is 14 residues long. The CDR3 DNA reads as TGTGCCAGCAGCTTCTACCCTGAGGCCGGGGAGCTGTTTTTT. Its protein product is CASSFYPEAGELFF.

The chain combines TRBV6-1 with TRBJ1-3; D not certain. CDR1 and CDR2 (germline): MNHNS, SASEGT. The V and J ends lost 1 base and 4 bases respectively, with 5 bases between them. CDR3 length: 13 amino acids. The CDR3 DNA reads as TGTGCCAGCAGTGAAGTCGCCGGAAACACCATATATTTT. Its protein product is CASSEVAGNTIYF.

This clone was seen once. This chain connects TRBV27 to TRBJ1-1; 10 nucleotides agree with TRBD1. The CDR3 loop spans 14 amino acids. In germline, CDR1 is MNHEY, CDR2 SMNVEV (reference sequence). V lost 2 bases and J lost 6; bases outside the gene matches: 3. DNA for the CDR3: TGTGCCAGCAGTTTAAGGGACAGGGGTTCTGAAGCTTTCTTT. It yields the protein CASSLRDRGSEAFF.

The CDR3 sequence is CAISAPSGAGGETQYF. The CDR3 bases are TGTGCCATCAGTGCCCCTAGCGGGGCGGGGGGAGAGACCCAGTACTTC. This rearrangement joins TRBV10-3 to TRBJ2-5; TRBD2 matches 9 bases. Germline CDR1 and CDR2: ENHRY and SYGVKD. This CDR3 spans 16 amino acids. The J segment lost 4 bases and the V segment lost 4 bases, leaving 10 bases of the junction unmatched.

This rearrangement joins TRBV2 to TRBJ1-3, with TRBD1 as a possible D gene (6 bases). CDR3 length: 14 residues. V lost 1 base and J lost 8, with 12 bases in between. Germline V gene data show CDR1 as SNHLY and CDR2 as FYNNEI. The CDR3 DNA sequence: TGTGCCAGCAGTGAAGGTCAGGGGACCTACACCATATATTTT. Translation gives CASSEGQGTYTIYF.

The V and J genes are TRBV7-9 and TRBJ2-5, with D possibly matching TRBD2 (5 bases). Germline values: CDR1 SEHNR, CDR2 FQNEAQ (reference sequence). With 4 bases removed from V and 1 base from J, the gap between germline ends came to 10 bases. The CDR3 contains 14 residues. CDR3 DNA sequence: TGTGCCAGCAGCTCCGGGGTAAGCCAAGAGACCCAGTACTTC. Encoded protein: CASSSGVSQETQYF.

The chain carries TRBV5-1 and TRBJ2-1; 14 nucleotides line up with TRBD2. J gave up 4 bases and V 0 bases, and 3 bases lay outside the gene matches. The germline V gene has CDR1 SGHRS and CDR2 YFSETQ. CDR3 length: 17 residues. DNA for the CDR3: TGCGCCAGCAGCTTGGGACTAGCGGGAGGGGGATACAATGAGCAGTTCTTC. It translates to CASSLGLAGGGYNEQFF.

The J gene is TRBJ2-7, the V gene TRBV19, with D possibly being TRBD1 or TRBD2 (6 bases each). V gave up 5 bases and J gave up 4 bases, with 18 bases separating them. The CDR3 is made up of 15 amino acids. CDR1 is LNHDA and CDR2 is SQIVND in the germline V gene (reference sequence). In DNA, the CDR3 is TGTGCCAGTAGTGCATATTTAGGGGGGCGATACGAGCAGTACTTC. Translating gives CASSAYLGGRYEQYF.

A single count supports this clone. V and J are TRBV7-2 and TRBJ2-7, with TRBD2 matching 10 bases. CDR1 and CDR2 (germline): SGHTA, FQGNSA. The CDR3 consists of 14 residues. V dropped 3 bases and J dropped 4; count of bases not matched to a gene: 3. CDR3 coding DNA: TGTGCCAGCAGCTTTACTAGCGGGGATTACGAGCAGTACTTC. This gives the protein CASSFTSGDYEQYF. Complete variable domain (other parts from reference TRBV7-2 and TRBJ2-7): GAGVSQSPSNKVTEKGKDVELRCDPISGHTALYWYRQSLGQGLEFLIYFQGNSAPDKSGLPSDRFSAERTGGSVSTLTIQRTQQEDSAVYLCASSFTSGDYEQYFGPGTRLTVT.

The V and J genes are TRBV28 and TRBJ2-5; D uncertain. The germline CDR1 and CDR2 sequences are MDHEN and SYDVKM. CDR3 size: 12 residues. The V end lost 6 bases, the J end lost 3 bases, and 8 bases lay between the germline ends. CDR3 DNA sequence: TGTGCCAGCAGCTCAGGTGAAGAGACCCAGTACTTC. Its protein is CASSSGEETQYF. Filled out from reference TRBV28 and TRBJ2-5, the complete variable domain reads DVKVTQSSRYLVKRTGEKVFLECVQDMDHENMFWYRQDPGLGLRLIYFSYDVKMKEKGDIPEGYSVSREKKERFSLILESASTNQTSMYLCASSSGEETQYFGPGTRLLVL.

With regard to this clone: This specimen includes other DNA sequences encoding the same CDR3. The chain is built from TRBV2 and TRBJ2-5, with 10 bases that match TRBD1. With 6 bases clipped from V and 3 bases from J, the junction kept 1 base outside the gene matches. The CDR3 totals 13 residues. The germline gives CDR1 SNHLY, CDR2 FYNNEI. The CDR3 bases are TGTGCCAGCAGCGGGACAGGGGAAGAGACCCAGTACTTC. Amino acid sequence: CASSGTGEETQYF.

The chain combines TRBV4-1 with TRBJ2-2; D uncertain. Trimming pared 1 base from V and 10 bases from J, leaving 10 bases between. Germline-derived CDR1 and CDR2 are MGHRA and YSYEKL. This CDR3 is 13 amino acids long. The CDR3 is CASSQVGKSELFF. For the CDR3, the DNA is TGCGCCAGCAGCCAAGTAGGGAAGTCGGAGCTGTTTTTT.

The J gene is TRBJ2-7, the V gene TRBV5-1, with TRBD1 matching over 7 bases. This CDR3 region has 12 residues. V was pared by 4 bases and J by 4 bases, with 2 bases of the junction left unmatched. The germline gives CDR1 SGHRS, CDR2 YFSETQ. CDR3 in amino acids: CASSIQGYEQYF. CDR3 DNA: TGCGCCAGCAGCATACAGGGGTACGAGCAGTACTTC.